These 2 T cell receptor beta chains were all obtained from the same sample, sequenced in a study of blood T cell repertoires in COVID-19. Clones were sequenced by immunoSEQ multiplex PCR, and TCRdb holds only the in-frame ones, with some missing. The sample contains hundreds of thousands of clones, more than 85% of which appear only once. The sequenced sample was peripheral blood. These receptors were taken from a man aged 55-75 years with acute or convalescent COVID-19.

The chain links TRBV6-2 or TRBV6-3 to TRBJ2-5; D possibly corresponds to TRBD1 (6 bases). Germline V gene data show CDR1 as MNHEY and CDR2 as SVGEGT. The germline V and J ends were trimmed by 6 bases and 9 bases, with 11 bases remaining between them. The CDR3 is 11 residues long. The CDR3 DNA follows: TGTGCCAGCAGCGCCCCAGGGGCCCAGTACTTC. This sequence encodes CASSAPGAQYF.

The chain couples TRBV7-2 to TRBJ2-1; 13 nucleotides agree with TRBD2. Unmatched junction bases numbered 9, after V lost 4 bases and J lost 3 bases. The CDR3 covers 18 residues. The V gene's germline CDR1 is SGHTA and CDR2 FQGNSA. Here the CDR3 reads CASSSNGLAGAIYNEQFF. In DNA form, the CDR3 reads TGTGCCAGCAGCTCAAACGGACTAGCGGGGGCCATCTACAATGAGCAGTTCTTC.